The TCR beta chain under discussion was sequenced for a study of T cells after yellow fever vaccination. Study in general: Researchers used SMART-Seq v4 Ultra Low Input to prepare fractions that had low cell numbers. The study, taken as a whole, reports: Abundant bulk-derived clonotypes could contaminate FACS-sorted repertoires. Weaker in magnitude, the secondary response showed a faster peak on day 5 versus 15. The booster response re-showed most primary clones: around 96% CD4, more than 80% CD8.

V was clipped by 4 bases and J by 0 bases; unmatched bases: 4. The germline gives CDR1 KGHDR, CDR2 SFDVKD. The length of the CDR3 is 15 residues. TCRdb reprocessed the 5' RACE reads via MiXCR and lists one record per CDR3 protein. The top ten clones hold approximately 23% of a sample with hundreds of thousands of distinct CDR3 sequences, roughly 3.9% of them seen once. This clonotype has at least ten counts. No antigen is known for it. V and J are TRBV24-1 and TRBJ2-5; 7 bases align to TRBD1. The specimen was PBMCs, collected 5 days after the yellow fever booster vaccination. The clonotype was recovered from a man aged 18 to 29 who received the YFV17D yellow fever vaccine. This CDR3 is CATSETGQHQETQYF. The CDR3 DNA sequence: TGTGCCACCAGTGAAACGGGACAGCACCAAGAGACCCAGTACTTC.